A single sample is the source of the 15 T cell receptor beta chains below, sequenced in a study of response to subunit inactivated influenza vaccine (dated by TCRdb to about 2018). This sample's time point label indicates: approximately 40 days after influenza vaccine administration. The library was generated by RT-PCR. Data came from an Illumina HiSeq 2500. In-frame beta chains were kept once TCRdb had trimmed the public reads at Q25 with fastp and called clones with MiXCR. A single entry per CDR3 protein holds the most common genes and DNA from its merged rows. The sample data list around 500,000 distinct CDR3 sequences, and roughly 9.7% of these were observed just once. The ten largest clones take up over 9.5% of the sample. The sample here was PBMCs from blood, taken about 40 days after vaccination. These receptors were obtained from a man aged 50-60 years who received an inactivated influenza vaccine. Donor details come from another sample of the same person, matched by shared clones.

The V call is TRBV18, the J call TRBJ2-7; tentative D call: TRBD1 (6 bases). V shed 3 bases and J shed 0 bases, with 12 bases lying between them. Germline assignment: CDR1 KGHSH and CDR2 LQKENI. The CDR3 length is 15 residues. The CDR3 sequence is CASSPQQGRSYEQYF. For the CDR3, the DNA is TGTGCCAGCTCACCCCAACAGGGTCGCTCCTACGAGCAGTACTTC.

The rearrangement uses TRBV6-5 and TRBJ2-1, with 9 nucleotides matching TRBD2. This CDR3 has 16 amino acids. With 2 bases clipped from V and 4 bases from J, the junction kept 6 bases outside the gene matches. The germline V gene has CDR1 MNHEY and CDR2 SVGAGI. CDR3 protein: CASSYRASGAYNEQFF. The CDR3 bases are TGTGCCAGCAGTTACCGAGCTAGCGGGGCTTACAATGAGCAGTTCTTC.

The chain has TRBV6-1 and TRBJ1-1, with D possibly TRBD1 on 5 matching bases. The germline V and J ends were trimmed by 7 bases and 6 bases, with 15 bases remaining between them. CDR1 is MNHNS, CDR2 SASEGT, per germline. The CDR3 consists of 13 residues. Here the CDR3 reads CASKGQGRAEAFF. DNA of the CDR3: TGTGCCAGCAAAGGCCAGGGCCGGGCTGAAGCTTTCTTT.

This clonotype was seen ten or more times. The genes are TRBV7-2 and TRBJ2-1, with a weak D call TRBD2 (6 bases). Germline CDR1 reads SGHTA; CDR2 reads FQGNSA. The CDR3 consists of 16 residues. Trimming took off 3 bases at V and 9 bases at J, with 21 bases between the two ends. The CDR3 DNA is TGTGCCAGCAGCTTGGTGGACGGGAGCCTAGGTGGTGAGCAGTTCTTC. It yields the protein CASSLVDGSLGGEQFF.

This clonotype was counted only a few times. The gene calls are TRBV20-1 and TRBJ2-2; D not certain. Germline values: CDR1 DFQATT, CDR2 SNEGSKA (reference sequence). Trimming removed 1 base from V and 5 bases from J, with 11 bases in between. This CDR3 comprises 14 residues. The CDR3 reads CSARAVQRTGELFF. Here the CDR3 DNA reads TGCAGTGCTAGAGCTGTCCAAAGAACCGGGGAGCTGTTTTTT.

The V call is TRBV30, the J call TRBJ2-7; 8 bases are a match to TRBD2. J was trimmed by 5 bases and V by 2 bases; bases with no gene match: 8. In germline, CDR1 is GTSNPN, CDR2 SVGIG (reference sequence). The CDR3 is 14 residues long. The CDR3 is CAWSPTGTSDEQYF. CDR3 in DNA: TGTGCCTGGAGTCCCACCGGGACTAGTGACGAGCAGTACTTC.

The chain recombines TRBV20-1 with TRBJ2-1; 11 bases agree with TRBD2. The CDR3 is 17 residues long. Germline V CDR1 and CDR2: DFQATT, SNEGSKA (reference sequence). The CDR3 region is CCARSGLAERDYNEQFF. DNA of the CDR3: TGCTGCGCTAGATCGGGACTAGCGGAGCGGGACTACAATGAGCAGTTCTTC.

The table lists this clonotype with a few counts. The V gene is TRBV12-3 or TRBV12-4, the J gene TRBJ2-2; D is unclear. The CDR3 contains 13 residues. The ends were cut back, 3 bases at V and 2 bases at J, with 4 bases in the middle. The CDR3 is CASSFINTGELFF. CDR3 DNA: TGTGCCAGCAGTTTCATCAACACCGGGGAGCTGTTTTTT.

This clonotype was detected many times. V gene TRBV10-3 combines with J gene TRBJ2-7; TRBD1 matches 8 bases. CDR3 length: 12 amino acids. CDR1 is ENHRY and CDR2 is SYGVKD in the germline V gene. The J segment lost 7 bases and the V segment lost 10 bases, leaving 9 bases of the junction unmatched. In DNA form, the CDR3 reads TGTGCCAGCACCGGGACAGGCGGGGAGCAGTACTTC. Protein sequence: CASTGTGGEQYF.

Many counts were recorded for this clonotype. The chain carries TRBV11-2 and TRBJ1-2, with TRBD1 matching 8 bases. Per germline, CDR1 SGHAT and CDR2 FQNNGV. This CDR3 is built from 15 residues. J was trimmed by 2 bases and V by 2 bases; bases with no gene match: 4. CDR3 region: CASSLLPGGNYGYTF. For the CDR3, the DNA is TGTGCCAGCAGCTTACTGCCAGGGGGCAACTATGGCTACACCTTC.

This clonotype occurred a few times. The gene calls are TRBV10-3 and TRBJ2-5; 11 bases line up with TRBD2. Germline V CDR1 and CDR2: ENHRY, SYGVKD. There are 15 residues in the CDR3. After removal of 8 bases from V and 2 bases from J, the junction contained 7 bases not matched to a gene. Written as DNA, the CDR3 is TGTGCCATCGGGGGGACTAGCGGACTACAAGAGACCCAGTACTTC. Amino acids: CAIGGTSGLQETQYF.

This clonotype was recorded a few times. This chain joins TRBV12-3 or TRBV12-4 and TRBJ2-2; TRBD1 matches at 8 bases. This CDR3 comprises 14 residues. V gave up 6 bases and J gave up 9 bases; unmatched junction bases: 9. The CDR3 here is CASRGSTGDRELFF. The DNA of the CDR3 is TGTGCCAGCAGGGGATCGACAGGGGACAGGGAGCTGTTTTTT.

The chain combines TRBV4-1 with TRBJ2-5, with 8 bases fitting TRBD2. Per the germline V gene, CDR1 is MGHRA and CDR2 is YSYEKL. The J segment lost 5 bases and the V segment lost 4 bases, leaving 6 bases of the junction unmatched. This CDR3 spans 14 amino acids. CDR3 nucleotides: TGCGCCAGCAGCCCTCGGGGGGGCCGGGAGACCCAGTACTTC. The encoded protein is CASSPRGGRETQYF.

This chain links TRBV7-2 with TRBJ1-1; no firm D call. Trimming took 5 bases from V and 1 from J, leaving 8 bases between them. The germline V gene encodes CDR1 SGHTA and CDR2 FQGNSA. The length of the CDR3 is 13 residues. CDR3 nucleotides: TGTGCCAGCAGCGACCGGGCGAACACTGAAGCTTTCTTT. Encoded protein: CASSDRANTEAFF.

This clonotype was observed a few times. The CDR3 region has the DNA TGCGCCAGCAGCTTCGGGACAGCCCATAATGAAAAACTGTTTTTT. It specifies CASSFGTAHNEKLFF. The chain carries TRBV5-1 and TRBJ1-4; the match to TRBD1 covers 7 bases. Germline V lookup: CDR1 SGHRS, CDR2 YFSETQ. Trimming at V came to 2 bases and at J to 4 bases, leaving 5 bases not matched to a gene. The CDR3 consists of 15 residues. The variable domain in full, completed from reference TRBV5-1 and TRBJ1-4, reads KAGVTQTPRYLIKTRGQQVTLSCSPISGHRSVSWYQQTPGQGLQFLFEYFSETQRNKGNFPGRFSGRQFSNSRSEMNVSTLELGDSALYLCASSFGTAHNEKLFFGSGTQLSVL.